The 29 T cell receptor beta chains presented below share a single source sample, sequenced in a study of cytomegalovirus exposure and HLA in healthy donors. The method was immunoSEQ multiplex PCR; TCRdb's version includes in-frame clones alone and lacks a portion of them. In the table there are roughly 50,000 clones, about 92% of which are singletons. Material: PBMCs. The receptors derive from a man between 18 and 35 years old in good health and CMV-seronegative.

The rearrangement links TRBV7-2 to TRBJ1-5; no firm D call. The CDR3 spans 16 residues. Trimming took 1 base from V and 2 from J, leaving 12 bases between them. The germline gives CDR1 SGHTA, CDR2 FQGNSA. DNA of the CDR3: TGTGCCAGCAGCTTAGGCGTGATACGTGGCAATCAGCCCCAGCATTTT. This gives the protein CASSLGVIRGNQPQHF.

The V gene is TRBV30, the J gene TRBJ2-6; 7 bases fit TRBD2. V trimming: 3 bases; J trimming: 2 bases; junction bases outside the gene matches: 4. This CDR3 contains 15 residues. The germline V gene has CDR1 GTSNPN and CDR2 SVGIG (reference sequence). The CDR3, as DNA: TGTGCCTGGAGGGGGGGAGGGACTGGGGCCAACGTCCTGACTTTC. Amino acids: CAWRGGGTGANVLTF.

V is TRBV19 and J is TRBJ2-7; 7 nucleotides agree with TRBD2. There are 16 residues in the CDR3. The junction had 9 bases not matched to a gene; V was cut back by 1 base and J by 3 bases. Germline assignment: CDR1 LNHDA and CDR2 SQIVND (reference sequence). The CDR3 loop reads CASSIAGGKAGYEQYF. The CDR3, as DNA: TGTGCCAGTAGTATAGCGGGAGGTAAGGCGGGCTACGAGCAGTACTTC.

J is TRBJ2-5 and V is TRBV13; 7 bases line up with TRBD2. J was trimmed by 2 bases and V by 4 bases; bases with no gene match: 4. This CDR3 spans 14 amino acids. Germline V lookup: CDR1 PRHDT, CDR2 FYEKMQ (reference sequence). Here the CDR3 reads CASSSRGEQETQYF. CDR3 DNA sequence: TGTGCCAGCAGCTCCCGGGGGGAGCAAGAGACCCAGTACTTC. The whole variable domain, remainder taken from reference TRBV13 and TRBJ2-5, is AAGVIQSPRHLIKEKRETATLKCYPIPRHDTVYWYQQGPGQDPQFLISFYEKMQSDKGSIPDRFSAQQFSDYHSELNMSSLELGDSALYFCASSSRGEQETQYFGPGTRLLVL.

The chain recombines TRBV19 with TRBJ2-1; 7 nucleotides agree with TRBD2. Unmatched junction bases numbered 10, after V lost 5 bases and J lost 12 bases. CDR3 length: 13 residues. Per germline, CDR1 LNHDA and CDR2 SQIVND (reference sequence). The DNA for the CDR3 is TGTGCCAGTAGTCTTGCGGGAGCTCATTCGCAGTTCTTC. Protein: CASSLAGAHSQFF.

V usage is TRBV18 and J usage is TRBJ2-7; D is perhaps TRBD1 (6 bases). This CDR3 region has 13 residues. Looked up from germline, CDR1 is KGHSH and CDR2 is LQKENI. Trimming stripped 3 bases from V and 13 bases from J, with 19 bases between. This CDR3 reads CASSPLDSSLGYF. The CDR3 coding sequence is TGTGCCAGCTCACCGCTGGACAGCAGTTTGGGTTACTTC.

The rearrangement links TRBV28 to TRBJ1-1; TRBD1 matches at 9 bases. Per the germline V gene, CDR1 is MDHEN and CDR2 is SYDVKM. The CDR3 covers 14 residues. V lost 7 bases and J lost 6; bases outside the gene matches: 9. CDR3 sequence (DNA): TGTGCCAGCAAGTGGGAACAGGGGGCGGCTGAAGCTTTCTTT. This gives the protein CASKWEQGAAEAFF. Full variable domain (remainder filled in from reference TRBV28 and TRBJ1-1): DVKVTQSSRYLVKRTGEKVFLECVQDMDHENMFWYRQDPGLGLRLIYFSYDVKMKEKGDIPEGYSVSREKKERFSLILESASTNQTSMYLCASKWEQGAAEAFFGQGTRLTVV.

The V gene is TRBV9, the J gene TRBJ2-7; TRBD1 is a possible D gene (6 bases). Germline-derived CDR1 and CDR2 are SGDLS and YYNGEE. Deletions cut 3 bases from V and 2 bases from J, with 15 bases between. This CDR3 spans 15 amino acids. Written as DNA, the CDR3 is TGTGCCAGCAGCGAAGGGGGTGGCGAAACCTACGAGCAGTACTTC. Protein: CASSEGGGETYEQYF. The complete variable domain, with remaining parts taken from reference TRBV9 and TRBJ2-7, reads DSGVTQTPKHLITATGQRVTLRCSPRSGDLSVYWYQQSLDQGLQFLIQYYNGEERAKGNILERFSAQQFPDLHSELNLSSLELGDSALYFCASSEGGGETYEQYFGPGTRLTVT.

The chain combines TRBV5-4 with TRBJ2-1, with TRBD2 identical over 15 bases. The germline CDR1 and CDR2 sequences are SGHNT and YYREEE (reference sequence). V trimming: 3 bases; J trimming: 7 bases; junction bases outside the gene matches: 5. The CDR3 extends over 16 amino acids. CDR3 loop: CASSSGLAGGRNEQFF. The CDR3 nucleotides are TGTGCCAGCAGCTCGGGACTAGCGGGAGGTCGGAATGAGCAGTTCTTC.

The chain joins TRBV13 to TRBJ2-2; 7 bases are a match to TRBD2. From germline, CDR1 is PRHDT and CDR2 FYEKMQ (reference sequence). The CDR3 totals 15 residues. V was clipped by 2 bases and J by 4 bases; unmatched bases: 4. DNA for the CDR3: TGTGCCAGCAGCTTACTAGGACTAGGCACCGGGGAGCTGTTTTTT. Amino acids: CASSLLGLGTGELFF.

V and J are TRBV6-1 and TRBJ1-3; TRBD1 is a possible D gene (6 bases). The CDR3 spans 15 residues. Germline lookup yields CDR1 MNHNS and CDR2 SASEGT. The germline V and J ends were trimmed by 1 base and 2 bases, with 9 bases remaining between them. The CDR3, as DNA: TGTGCCAGCAGTGAAGGACAGGCCCCTGGAAACACCATATATTTT. It specifies CASSEGQAPGNTIYF.

This clone has more than one count but fewer than ten. The CDR3 DNA is TGCGCCAGCAGCTTACGACTAGCGGCCTACAATGAGCAGTTCTTC. It encodes CASSLRLAAYNEQFF. The J gene is TRBJ2-1, the V gene TRBV5-1, with 9 bases matching TRBD2. The CDR3 loop spans 15 amino acids. V lost 2 bases and J lost 2; bases outside the gene matches: 2. Germline lookup yields CDR1 SGHRS and CDR2 YFSETQ.

This clone was seen a single time. This chain joins TRBV6-5 and TRBJ2-5, with D possibly matching TRBD1 (6 bases). Germline CDR1 reads MNHEY; CDR2 reads SVGAGI. V lost 8 bases, J lost 5 bases, and 18 bases lay in between. CDR3 length: 14 residues. The CDR3 DNA reads as TGTGCCAGCGGAAGGAACAGGGTCGTGGAGACCCAGTACTTC. This codes for CASGRNRVVETQYF.

This chain joins TRBV5-1 and TRBJ2-7, with D perhaps TRBD2 (5 bases). Trimming stripped 3 bases from V and 0 bases from J, with 13 bases between. CDR3 length: 15 amino acids. Germline CDR1 is SGHRS and CDR2 is YFSETQ. CDR3 amino acids: CASSYASSLSYEQYF. CDR3 sequence (DNA): TGCGCCAGCAGCTATGCTAGCTCCCTCTCCTACGAGCAGTACTTC.

The chain recombines TRBV28 with TRBJ1-4; D is undetermined. V shed 8 bases and J shed 6 bases, with 13 bases lying between them. The CDR3 sequence is 13 residues long. Germline values: CDR1 MDHEN, CDR2 SYDVKM. This CDR3 reads CASGPPGDEKLFF. DNA for the CDR3: TGTGCCAGCGGACCACCGGGAGATGAAAAACTGTTTTTT.

This chain uses TRBV7-3 with TRBJ2-1; a weak D match, TRBD2 (6 bases). V was clipped by 5 bases and J by 8 bases, with 13 bases between them. CDR3 length: 13 residues. Germline values: CDR1 SGHTA, CDR2 FQGTGA. CDR3 sequence (DNA): TGTGCCAGCAGCCAACCCCCTAGCGATGAGCAGTTCTTC. It yields the protein CASSQPPSDEQFF.

The rearrangement links TRBV18 to TRBJ2-6; no definite D call. Germline V lookup: CDR1 KGHSH, CDR2 LQKENI. The V end was cut by 6 bases, the J end by 1 base, with 10 bases between. This CDR3 has 15 amino acids. The CDR3, as DNA: TGTGCCAGCTCTCTCGACTTATCTGGGGCCAACGTCCTGACTTTC. It encodes CASSLDLSGANVLTF.

This chain uses TRBV28 with TRBJ1-5; D unresolved. The V gene's germline CDR1 is MDHEN and CDR2 SYDVKM. This CDR3 is built from 15 residues. The germline V and J ends were trimmed by 7 bases and 2 bases, with 15 bases remaining between them. CDR3 residues: CASTLVEGGNQPQHF. CDR3 nucleotides: TGTGCCAGCACCCTCGTGGAGGGTGGCAATCAGCCCCAGCATTTT.

The chain links TRBV5-1 to TRBJ2-1, with 9 bases fitting TRBD1. This CDR3 has 15 amino acids. The junction had 8 bases not matched to a gene; V was cut back by 2 bases and J by 8 bases. Germline V lookup: CDR1 SGHRS, CDR2 YFSETQ. This CDR3 reads CASSLRTGGVDEQFF. For the CDR3, the DNA is TGCGCCAGCAGCTTACGCACAGGGGGCGTCGATGAGCAGTTCTTC.

The chain has TRBV28 and TRBJ2-5, with 9 bases aligning to TRBD1. Germline V gene data show CDR1 as MDHEN and CDR2 as SYDVKM. There are 15 residues in the CDR3. The V segment lost 6 bases and the J segment 5 bases; nucleotides outside the gene matches: 10. CDR3 sequence (DNA): TGTGCCAGCAGGCCGACAGGGGGAGTTGGGGAGACCCAGTACTTC. Translated, it gives CASRPTGGVGETQYF.

This chain links TRBV5-5 with TRBJ2-7; D not certain. The germline V gene encodes CDR1 SGHKS and CDR2 YYEKEE (reference sequence). Deletions cut 0 bases from V and 2 bases from J, with 6 bases between. The CDR3 has 13 residues. CDR3 DNA sequence: TGTGCCAGCAGCTTGGTGTCAGCCTACGAGCAGTACTTC. This codes for CASSLVSAYEQYF.

V gene TRBV5-4 combines with J gene TRBJ2-2; TRBD1 aligns across 9 bases. Germline CDR1 SGHNT, CDR2 YYREEE (reference sequence). The V gene end was trimmed by 4 bases and the J gene end by 0 bases; junction bases not matched to a gene: 1. The CDR3 has 15 residues. CDR3 region: CASSRDRANTGELFF. The CDR3 bases are TGTGCCAGCAGCCGGGACAGGGCGAACACCGGGGAGCTGTTTTTT.

This clone was observed once. The V call is TRBV4-1, the J call TRBJ1-1; D possibly corresponds to TRBD1 (6 bases). Trimming left V 5 bases short and J 4 bases short, with 17 bases between. In germline, CDR1 is MGHRA, CDR2 YSYEKL. This CDR3 is 15 amino acids long. Here the CDR3 DNA reads TGCGCCAGCAGCGAGCTTTCAGGGGAGGGCACTGAAGCTTTCTTT. It encodes CASSELSGEGTEAFF.

The chain joins TRBV7-9 to TRBJ2-1; 7 bases match TRBD2. CDR1 is SEHNR, CDR2 FQNEAQ, per germline (reference sequence). The CDR3 has 16 residues. V gave up 8 bases and J gave up 0 bases; unmatched junction bases: 10. The CDR3 region has the DNA TGTGCCAGCGGGGGGGGTAGCGAGAGCTCCTACAATGAGCAGTTCTTC. Its translation: CASGGGSESSYNEQFF. Complete variable domain (other parts from reference TRBV7-9 and TRBJ2-1): DTGVSQNPRHKITKRGQNVTFRCDPISEHNRLYWYRQTLGQGPEFLTYFQNEAQLEKSRLLSDRFSAERPKGSFSTLEIQRTEQGDSAMYLCASGGGSESSYNEQFFGPGTRLTVL.

The gene calls are TRBV9 and TRBJ2-7; D is perhaps TRBD2 (6 bases). Trimming removed 2 bases from V and 6 bases from J, with 15 bases in between. CDR1 and CDR2 (germline): SGDLS, YYNGEE. The CDR3 spans 14 residues. CDR3 bases: TGTGCCAGCAGCGTGGAGGGCCAAGCACTCGAGCAGTACTTC. It encodes CASSVEGQALEQYF. Drawing the rest from reference TRBV9 and TRBJ2-7, the complete variable domain is DSGVTQTPKHLITATGQRVTLRCSPRSGDLSVYWYQQSLDQGLQFLIQYYNGEERAKGNILERFSAQQFPDLHSELNLSSLELGDSALYFCASSVEGQALEQYFGPGTRLTVT.

This clone was observed a handful of times. The chain couples TRBV6-1 to TRBJ2-2; TRBD1 is a possible D gene (5 bases). Trimming cost V 4 bases and J 5 bases, with 8 bases left between them. The CDR3 runs 13 residues. Germline V gene data show CDR1 as MNHNS and CDR2 as SASEGT. The CDR3 protein is CASSVRGTGELFF. CDR3 DNA sequence: TGTGCCAGCAGTGTTAGGGGAACCGGGGAGCTGTTTTTT.

This chain connects TRBV15 to TRBJ2-3, with TRBD2 matching 10 bases. V lost 0 bases, J lost 4 bases, and 7 bases stayed unmatched. The CDR3 consists of 17 residues. Germline V lookup: CDR1 LNHNV, CDR2 YYDKDF (reference sequence). This CDR3 is CATSRDQRTSGADTQYF. In nucleotides, the CDR3 is TGTGCCACCAGCAGAGATCAGAGGACTAGCGGAGCAGATACGCAGTATTTT.

J is TRBJ1-5 and V is TRBV7-9, with a weak D call TRBD1 (6 bases). The ends were cut back, 1 base at V and 6 bases at J, with 10 bases in the middle. The CDR3 loop spans 14 amino acids. Germline CDR1 reads SEHNR; CDR2 reads FQNEAQ (reference sequence). CDR3 in amino acids: CASSLGRGGQPQHF. CDR3 nucleotides: TGTGCCAGCAGCTTAGGCAGGGGCGGTCAGCCCCAGCATTTT.

The chain links TRBV4-2 to TRBJ1-1, with D maybe TRBD1 (5 bases). The CDR3 contains 14 residues. Trimming removed 4 bases at V and 3 bases at J, with 12 bases between. Germline CDR1 and CDR2: LGHNA and YNFKEQ. The CDR3 DNA reads TGTGCCAGCAGCCTAGGGCTCAGGGACACTGAAGCTTTCTTT. It is translated as CASSLGLRDTEAFF.